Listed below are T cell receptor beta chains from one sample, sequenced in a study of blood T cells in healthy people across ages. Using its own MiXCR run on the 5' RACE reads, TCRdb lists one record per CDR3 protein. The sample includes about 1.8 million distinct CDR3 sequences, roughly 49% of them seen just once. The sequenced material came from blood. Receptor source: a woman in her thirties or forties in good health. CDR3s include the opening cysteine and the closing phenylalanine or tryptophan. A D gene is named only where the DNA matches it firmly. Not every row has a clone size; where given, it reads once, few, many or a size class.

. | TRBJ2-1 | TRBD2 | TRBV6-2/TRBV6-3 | TGTGCCAGCAGTTTCGGGGGGGTCATCAATGAGCAGTTCTTC | CASSFGGVINEQFF
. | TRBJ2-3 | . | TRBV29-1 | . | CSVRQGSPGGYTFGSGTDTQYF
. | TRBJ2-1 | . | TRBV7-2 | TGTGCCAGCAGCTTATTGCAGGGGCGATACAATGAGCAGTTCTTC | CASSLLQGRYNEQFF
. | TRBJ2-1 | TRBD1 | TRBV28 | TGTGCCAGCAGTCCTGGAGGGACAGGGTCCTTTGAGCAGTTCTTC | CASSPGGTGSFEQFF
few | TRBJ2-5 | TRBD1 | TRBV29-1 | TGCAGCGTCGGTACTGCCTTAGGACAGGTCCAAGAGACCCAGTACTTC | CSVGTALGQVQETQYF
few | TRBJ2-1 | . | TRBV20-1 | TGCAGTGCTAGAGCGTTAGGGGGGGCGAACTACAATGAGCAGTTCTTC | CSARALGGANYNEQFF
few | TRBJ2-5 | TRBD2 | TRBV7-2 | TGTGCCAGCAGTTTCATTAGCGGCGGGGGGCCCCAAGAGACCCAGTACTTC | CASSFISGGGPQETQYF
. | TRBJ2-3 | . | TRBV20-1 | TGCAGTGCTAGGTTCGGACCCGAGGCGGCGCAGTATTTT | CSARFGPEAAQYF
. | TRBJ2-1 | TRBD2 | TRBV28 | TGTGCCAGCGGCCTGCCCACCTCGGGGGGGCCCAATGAGCAGTTCTTC | CASGLPTSGGPNEQFF
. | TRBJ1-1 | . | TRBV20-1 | TGCAGTGCTAGAGATCCGAAGGGTAAGAACACTGAAGCTTTCTTT | CSARDPKGKNTEAFF
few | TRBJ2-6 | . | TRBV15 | TGTGCCACCAGCAGGGCTGTCCTGAGGAGCTCTGGGGCCAACGTCCTGACTTTC | CATSRAVLRSSGANVLTF
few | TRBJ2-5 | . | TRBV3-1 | TGTGCCAGCAGCCAAGATTGGGCAGTTCAAGAGACCCAGTACTTC | CASSQDWAVQETQYF
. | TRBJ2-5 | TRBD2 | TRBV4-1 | TGCGCCAGCAGCCAAGGGGAGGGAGTGGAGACCCAGTACTTC | CASSQGEGVETQYF
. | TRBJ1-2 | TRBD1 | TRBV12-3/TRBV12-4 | TGTGCCAGCAGTTGCCGGGACAGGGGTGTGTACTATGGCTACACCTTC | CASSCRDRGVYYGYTF
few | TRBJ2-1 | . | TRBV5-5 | TGTGCCAGCAGCTTGGTCAGCTTCGTAGGCAATGAGCAGTTCTTC | CASSLVSFVGNEQFF
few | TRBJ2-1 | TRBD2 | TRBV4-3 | TGCGCCAGCAGCCAAAAACCCCTAGCGGGGGTCTACAATGAGCAGTTCTTC | CASSQKPLAGVYNEQFF
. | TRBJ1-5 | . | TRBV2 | TGTGCCAGCGCCGAACCAGGGGCCATCCAGCCCCAGCATTTT | CASAEPGAIQPQHF
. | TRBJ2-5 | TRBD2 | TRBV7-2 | TGTGCCAGCAGCTTAGCGCCGTGGGGGGGCCAAGAGACCCAGTACTTC | CASSLAPWGGQETQYF
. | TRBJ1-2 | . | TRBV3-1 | TGTGCCAGCAGCCACTCTGCGGAGTATCACACCTTC | CASSHSAEYHTF
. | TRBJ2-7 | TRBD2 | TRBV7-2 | TGTGCCAGCAGCTTGACTAGCGGGGGGGCTTACAATGAGCAGTACTTC | CASSLTSGGAYNEQYF
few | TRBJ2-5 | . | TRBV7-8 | TGTGCCAGCAGCTTAGTCCACACAGACGAGACCCAGTACTTC | CASSLVHTDETQYF
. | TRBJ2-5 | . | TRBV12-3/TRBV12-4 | TGTGCCAGCAGTTCCGGGACAACCGGCCGGGAGACCCAGTACTTC | CASSSGTTGRETQYF
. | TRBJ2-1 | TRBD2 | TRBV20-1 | TGCAGTGCTAGAGATTTTAGGGCGGGGGGCAGTGAGCAGTTCTTC | CSARDFRAGGSEQFF
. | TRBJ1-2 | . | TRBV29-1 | TGCAGCGTTGATTTGCGGGTTGTACCTAACTATGGCTACACCTTC | CSVDLRVVPNYGYTF
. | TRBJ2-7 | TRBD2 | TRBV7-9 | TGTGCCAGCAGCTGGACTAGTCAGGGTGAGCAGTACTTC | CASSWTSQGEQYF
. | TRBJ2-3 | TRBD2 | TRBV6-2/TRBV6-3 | TGTGCCAGCAGGGAGCGGGGGGGCCATGATACGCAGTATTTT | CASRERGGHDTQYF
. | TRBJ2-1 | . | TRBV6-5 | TGTGCTGTCGGGGCTGGCCGATACAATGAGCAGTTCTTC | CAVGAGRYNEQFF
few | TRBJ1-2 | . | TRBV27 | TGTGCCAGCAGTACCCGACAGGAGGGCAACTATGGCTACACCTTC | CASSTRQEGNYGYTF
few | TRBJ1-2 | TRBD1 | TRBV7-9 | TGTGCCAGCAGCCTGAGACAGGGTTCGGTTGATGCTGGCTACACCTTC | CASSLRQGSVDAGYTF
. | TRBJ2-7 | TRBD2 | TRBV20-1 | TGCAGTGCTGGGACACACAGAGCGGGGGCCTACGAGCAGTACTTC | CSAGTHRAGAYEQYF
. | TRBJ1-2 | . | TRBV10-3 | TGTGCCATCAGTGAGTCGGCGAACAGGGTAGGCGGCTACACCTTC | CAISESANRVGGYTF
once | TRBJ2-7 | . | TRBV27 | TGTGCCAGCAGTTTCCCCGGGGAGCGCTTAGGGGAGCAGTACTTC | CASSFPGERLGEQYF
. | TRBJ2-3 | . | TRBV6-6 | TGTGCCAGCAGTTACTTTGCGGATCCATCGAGGACGCAGTATTTT | CASSYFADPSRTQYF
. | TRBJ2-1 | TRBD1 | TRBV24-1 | TGTGCCACCAGGGCGACAGGGGGCGCTTTGTTCTTC | CATRATGGALFF
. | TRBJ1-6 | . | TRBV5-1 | TGCGCCAGCACCCTTTCAGGGTCCGGTGCCTCACCCCTCCACTTT | CASTLSGSGASPLHF
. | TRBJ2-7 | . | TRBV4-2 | TGTGCCAGCAGCCCTGACCCGTATGGGGGGGCCCCCTACAATGAGCAGTACTTC | CASSPDPYGGAPYNEQYF
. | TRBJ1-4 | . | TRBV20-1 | TGCAGTGCTAGTGGGAGGGAAGAGCTTGAAAAACTGTTTTTT | CSASGREELEKLFF
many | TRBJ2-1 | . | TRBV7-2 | TGTGCCAGCAGCTTAGAGGCGACATCCTACAATGAGCAGTTCTTC | CASSLEATSYNEQFF
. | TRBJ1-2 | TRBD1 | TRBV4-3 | TGCGCCAGCAGCCAAGATTTGGGACAGGGGGCTTATGGCTACACCTTC | CASSQDLGQGAYGYTF
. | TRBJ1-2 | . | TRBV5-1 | TGCGCCAGCAGCTTGGCCCCGTCAGGGGAACGGGATGGCTACACCTTC | CASSLAPSGERDGYTF
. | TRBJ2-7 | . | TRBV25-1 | TGTGCCGGCTCCACCAATACAAAAAGCGCCTTTAACAATGAGCAGTACTTC | CAGSTNTKSAFNNEQYF
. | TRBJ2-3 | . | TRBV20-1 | TGCAGTGCTAGATCGCTAGCTCCAGATACGCAGTATTTT | CSARSLAPDTQYF
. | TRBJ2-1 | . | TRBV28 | TGTGCCAGCAGTTTATGGGCGGGGGCCTCCTACAATGAGCAGTTCTTC | CASSLWAGASYNEQFF
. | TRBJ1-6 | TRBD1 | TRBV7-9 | TGTGCCAGCAGACCCGACAGGGGGCAAAATTCACCCCTCCACTTT | CASRPDRGQNSPLHF
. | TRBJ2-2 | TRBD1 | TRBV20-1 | TGCAGTGCTAGTAATGGACAGGGGACCGGGGAGCTGTTTTTT | CSASNGQGTGELFF
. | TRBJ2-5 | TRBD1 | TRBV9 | TGTGCCAGCAGCGCCTGGGACAGGGTAGGAGAGACCCAGTACTTC | CASSAWDRVGETQYF
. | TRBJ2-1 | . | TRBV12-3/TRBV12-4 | TGTGCCAGCACCCCCCGTGATGAGCAGTTCTTC | CASTPRDEQFF
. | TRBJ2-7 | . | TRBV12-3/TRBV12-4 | TGTGCCAGCTCTTGGAGCTCCTACAATGAGCAGTACTTC | CASSWSSYNEQYF
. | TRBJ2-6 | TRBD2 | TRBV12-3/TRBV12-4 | TGTGCCAGCAGTTTAGGGCAGGGAGGGACTGGGGCCAACGTCCTGACTTTC | CASSLGQGGTGANVLTF
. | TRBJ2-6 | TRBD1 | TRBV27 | TGTGCCAGCACCGACAGGGTCTCTGGGGCCAACGTCCTGACTTTC | CASTDRVSGANVLTF
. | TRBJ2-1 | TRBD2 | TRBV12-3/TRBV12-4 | TGTGCCAGCAGCAGCTTCGGGCGGGGGAGCTCCTACAATGAGCAGTTCTTC | CASSSFGRGSSYNEQFF
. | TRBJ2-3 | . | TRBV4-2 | TGTGCCAGCAGCCAAGGTTTTGGCAGCCTAGCGCAGTATTTT | CASSQGFGSLAQYF
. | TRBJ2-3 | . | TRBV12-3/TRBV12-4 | TGTGCCAGCAGTTCCCATTGGGGGGGCGATGGGGGGGATACGCAGTATTTT | CASSSHWGGDGGDTQYF
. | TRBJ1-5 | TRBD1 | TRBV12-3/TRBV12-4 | TGTGCCAGCAGTGCCCGACAGGGAGAGATGGACCAGCATTTT | CASSARQGEMDQHF
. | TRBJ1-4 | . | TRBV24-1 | TGTGCCACCAGTGATCCCAGAAATAATGAAAAACTGTTTTTT | CATSDPRNNEKLFF
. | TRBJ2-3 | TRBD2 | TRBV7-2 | TGTGCCAGCACCGGTCTAGCGGGGGCCCCGTCAGATACGCAGTATTTT | CASTGLAGAPSDTQYF
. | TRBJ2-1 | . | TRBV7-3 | TGTGCCAGCAGCCGAAAGGGAAAGTCCTACAATGAGCAGTTCTTC | CASSRKGKSYNEQFF
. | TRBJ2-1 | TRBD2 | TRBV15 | TGTGCCACCAGTTTAGAGGCGGGGGGGTACAATGAGCAGTTCTTC | CATSLEAGGYNEQFF
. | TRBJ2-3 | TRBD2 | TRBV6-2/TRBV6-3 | TGTGCCAGCAGTTACTTACCCGGGACTAGCGGATTCACAGATACGCAGTATTTT | CASSYLPGTSGFTDTQYF